The TCR beta chain described here comes from a study of T cell repertoires in cytomegalovirus infection. Turning to the study itself: Matching HLA type, along with CMV infection, was indicated by public TCR beta signatures. Findings and limits, study-wide: Summed public TCR beta family frequency identified CMV carriers bearing the relevant HLA. Predominance within the ex vivo response was attributable to HLA-C-restricted CMV-specific TCR beta clonotypes.

Trimming pared 6 bases from V and 4 bases from J, leaving 12 bases between. Per germline, CDR1 SEHNR and CDR2 FQNEAQ (reference sequence). This CDR3 region has 13 residues. This clonotype was observed at least ten times. Its antigen is not known. TCRdb re-derived calls from the reads in MiXCR, one entry per CDR3 protein. The sample lists 560,000 or so distinct CDR3 sequences, approximately 15% occurring once. The sequence derives from a human donor in good health (CMV status not recorded). Some clones in this sample may be carry-over from other donors' samples. The J gene is TRBJ2-5, the V gene TRBV7-9; D is unresolved. Sequenced input: CD8+ T cells from PBMCs. CDR3 sequence: CASRPTRVETQYF. CDR3 bases: TGTGCCAGCAGACCTACTCGGGTAGAGACCCAGTACTTC.